This TCR beta chain came from a study of blood T cell repertoires in COVID-19. In the study overall: Sample material is recorded as cDNA or gDNA derived from T cells, B-cell-depleted T cells, or PBMCs.

TCRdb's copy holds only in-frame clones and misses some; the assay was immunoSEQ multiplex PCR. This table has a few hundred thousand clones, about nine tenths appearing once. V lost 0 bases, J lost 5 bases, and 13 bases lay in between. The germline gives CDR1 SNHLY, CDR2 FYNNEI. The CDR3 extends over 15 amino acids. The chain carries TRBV2 and TRBJ1-2; D gene uncertain. The sample comprised peripheral blood. This TCR derives from a woman aged 45 to 65 who had recovered from COVID-19. CDR3 sequence: CASSEARQPSYGYTF. The DNA for the CDR3 is TGTGCCAGCAGTGAAGCGCGCCAGCCTAGTTATGGCTACACCTTC.